The 16 T cell receptor beta chains below were found in one sample sequenced in a study of T cells in tumors after PD-1 blockade. The protocol was immunoSEQ multiplex PCR, while the TCRdb copy is restricted to in-frame clones and leaves out a portion. This table has about 5,800 clones, 55% to 75% appearing once. The source was tumor tissue, collected before anti-PD-1 treatment. Every receptor here comes from a human donor with basal cell carcinoma.

This clone came up a few times. This rearrangement joins TRBV11-3 to TRBJ2-1; 9 bases are a match to TRBD2. The length of the CDR3 is 16 residues. V shed 5 bases and J 4 bases; nucleotides not matched to a gene: 9. The germline CDR1 and CDR2 sequences are SGHNT and YENEEA. The CDR3 sequence: CASSARGLAEYNEQFF. For the CDR3, the DNA is TGTGCCAGCAGCGCCCGGGGACTAGCCGAATACAATGAGCAGTTCTTC.

The rearrangement links TRBV5-1 to TRBJ1-2; a weak D match, TRBD1 (6 bases). Per germline, CDR1 SGHRS and CDR2 YFSETQ. V lost 3 bases, J lost 2 bases, and 23 bases lay in between. The CDR3 spans 18 residues. CDR3 nucleotide sequence: TGCGCCAGCAGCTCAACAGGGAGTGGGGAACTTCCCAACTATGGCTACACCTTC. This sequence encodes CASSSTGSGELPNYGYTF.

With regard to this clone: Within the sample, other DNA sequences also encode this same CDR3. The rearrangement joins TRBV14 to TRBJ1-1; D is ambiguous. Per the germline V gene, CDR1 is SGHDN and CDR2 is FVKESK. The CDR3 is 14 residues long. V gave up 4 bases and J gave up 0 bases, with 9 bases separating them. The CDR3 coding sequence is TGTGCCAGCAGCCCCCCGGGGATGAACACTGAAGCTTTCTTT. As protein: CASSPPGMNTEAFF.

The chain has TRBV7-8 and TRBJ2-1; perhaps TRBD2 as D (5 bases). The CDR3 is made up of 16 amino acids. Germline values: CDR1 SGHVS, CDR2 FQNEAQ. Trimming stripped 1 base from V and 5 bases from J, with 15 bases between. The CDR3: CASSLVQRIRDNEQFF. CDR3 nucleotides: TGTGCCAGCAGCTTAGTACAGCGGATAAGAGACAATGAGCAGTTCTTC.

V and J are TRBV3-1 (or the pseudogene TRBV3-2) and TRBJ2-5; unclear D gene. CDR1 is LGHDT, CDR2 YNNKEL, per germline (reference sequence). This CDR3 comprises 12 residues. Trimming shortened V by 1 base and J by 2 bases, and 2 bases separated the two germline ends. In DNA, the CDR3 is TGTGCCAGCAGCCAAGGACAAGAGACCCAGTACTTC. Amino acid sequence: CASSQGQETQYF.

This clone has just a few counts. The chain couples TRBV14 to TRBJ1-1; 8 bases agree with TRBD1. Looked up from germline, CDR1 is SGHDN and CDR2 is FVKESK. The trim removed 4 bases at V and 4 bases at J, leaving 8 bases unmatched. The CDR3 runs 15 residues. The CDR3: CASSPTRTGSTEAFF. CDR3 sequence (DNA): TGTGCCAGCAGCCCAACCAGGACAGGGTCCACTGAAGCTTTCTTT.

This chain links TRBV5-6 with TRBJ2-6, with TRBD1 matching over 10 bases. Germline-derived CDR1 and CDR2 are SGHDT and YYEEEE. V lost 4 bases, J lost 13 bases, and 14 bases stayed unmatched. The CDR3 is made up of 16 amino acids. CDR3 amino acids: CASSLPTGGGFRVLTF. CDR3 nucleotides: TGTGCCAGCAGCCTACCGACAGGGGGCGGATTTAGGGTCCTGACTTTC.

The chain recombines TRBV7-9 with TRBJ1-1; weak D call: TRBD1 (6 bases). Per the germline V gene, CDR1 is SEHNR and CDR2 is FQNEAQ (reference sequence). Trimming took off 6 bases at V and 9 bases at J, with 14 bases between the two ends. The CDR3 is 12 amino acids. The DNA for the CDR3 is TGTGCCAGCAGTTTTATCGGACAGAAAGCTTTCTTT. Residues: CASSFIGQKAFF.

This clone has more than one count but fewer than ten. The chain joins TRBV30 to TRBJ1-4, with D maybe TRBD1 (5 bases). The ends were cut back, 4 bases at V and 3 bases at J, with 9 bases in the middle. This CDR3 has 13 residues. CDR1 is GTSNPN and CDR2 is SVGIG in the germline V gene (reference sequence). The CDR3 DNA is TGTGCCTGGAACGGGGACCCTAATGAAAAACTGTTTTTT. As protein: CAWNGDPNEKLFF.

This clone was observed a handful of times. The chain has TRBV4-1 and TRBJ2-3; D gene unclear. V was clipped by 6 bases and J by 6 bases, with 19 bases between them. This CDR3 is 15 amino acids long. From germline, CDR1 is MGHRA and CDR2 YSYEKL. CDR3: CASRLPWTHRDTQYF. The CDR3 DNA is TGCGCCAGCAGATTGCCATGGACCCACCGGGATACGCAGTATTTT.

The table lists this clone with a count of one. V usage is TRBV30 and J usage is TRBJ1-1; D not resolved. Germline V gives CDR1 GTSNPN, CDR2 SVGIG (reference sequence). Deletions cut 4 bases from V and 1 base from J, with 10 bases between. The CDR3 runs to 13 residues. The CDR3 region is CAWNPNRNTEAFF. The CDR3 DNA follows: TGTGCCTGGAATCCCAATCGGAACACTGAAGCTTTCTTT.

The V call is TRBV6-5, the J call TRBJ1-4; D possibly corresponds to TRBD1 (6 bases). V was clipped by 7 bases and J by 7 bases, with 19 bases between them. This CDR3 spans 15 amino acids. CDR1 and CDR2 (germline): MNHEY, SVGAGI. CDR3 in amino acids: CASNGGHGGSEKLFF. CDR3 DNA sequence: TGTGCCAGCAACGGGGGGCACGGCGGAAGTGAAAAACTGTTTTTT.

This clone has only a few counts. CDR3 sequence: CASSPRQGANEQYF. CDR3 nucleotides: TGTGCCAGCAGCCCCCGACAGGGGGCCAACGAGCAGTACTTC. This sequence joins TRBV7-9 and TRBJ2-7, with 10 bases matching TRBD1. With 5 bases clipped from V and 5 bases from J, the junction kept 6 bases outside the gene matches. Per the germline V gene, CDR1 is SEHNR and CDR2 is FQNEAQ (reference sequence). The CDR3 totals 14 residues.

This rearrangement joins TRBV7-2 to TRBJ1-3, with a tentative D call TRBD1 (5 bases). The CDR3 has 14 amino acids. CDR1 is SGHTA and CDR2 is FQGNSA in the germline V gene. V lost 3 bases and J lost 0, with 6 bases in between. CDR3 DNA: TGTGCCAGCAGCTTGGGGCCCTCTGGAAACACCATATATTTT. Translating gives CASSLGPSGNTIYF.

The chain employs TRBV6-6 and TRBJ1-1, with D possibly matching TRBD1 (5 bases). With 6 bases removed from V and 3 bases from J, the gap between germline ends came to 11 bases. The CDR3 runs 13 residues. CDR1 and CDR2 (germline): MNHNY, SVGAGI (reference sequence). CDR3 protein: CASRKGSDTEAFF. The CDR3 DNA reads as TGTGCCAGCAGGAAGGGGTCTGACACTGAAGCTTTCTTT.

This clone was seen once. This rearrangement joins TRBV7-3 to TRBJ2-3; TRBD2 matches 8 bases. This CDR3 has 18 amino acids. In germline, CDR1 is SGHTA, CDR2 FQGTGA. The V segment lost 0 bases and the J segment 0 bases; nucleotides outside the gene matches: 8. Here the CDR3 DNA reads TGTGCCAGCAGCTTAACCCTCCCGGGACTAGGAAGCACAGATACGCAGTATTTT. Its protein product is CASSLTLPGLGSTDTQYF.